A selection of T cell receptor beta chains follows, all from one sample in a study of a mutant IDH1 vaccine in newly diagnosed glioma. Libraries were prepared by immunoSEQ multiplex PCR; TCRdb keeps only in-frame clonotypes and omits some of them. This table has over 50,000 clones, over 60% appearing once. Their antigens are not known. The sample consisted of PBMCs, taken from a glioma patient whose treatment included an IDH1 peptide vaccine. Source of these receptors: a woman aged 40 to 55 with glioma. Some clones in this sample may be carry-over from other donors' samples. Each CDR3 is given with its conserved first and last residue. The order of the fields is V gene, clone size, D gene, J gene, CDR3 DNA, CDR3 protein. A D gene is named only where the DNA matches it firmly. Clone size is given for some rows only: seen once, a few or many times, or a class if the clone is expanded.

v_call: TRBV6-1
clone_size: -
d_call: -
j_call: TRBJ1-1
cdr3_nt: TGTGCCAGCAGTGAAGGGAGGGACACTGAAGCTTTCTTT
cdr3_aa: CASSEGRDTEAFF

v_call: TRBV4-2
clone_size: -
d_call: TRBD2
j_call: TRBJ2-7
cdr3_nt: TGTGCCAGCAGCCGGGCTAGCGGGGGGTACGAGCAGTACTTC
cdr3_aa: CASSRASGGYEQYF

v_call: TRBV6-4
clone_size: -
d_call: -
j_call: TRBJ1-1
cdr3_nt: TGTGCCAGCAGTGAGGGGGCGGAGGACACTGAAGCTTTCTTT
cdr3_aa: CASSEGAEDTEAFF

v_call: TRBV19
clone_size: -
d_call: -
j_call: TRBJ1-1
cdr3_nt: TGTGCCAGTAGAACACAAAACACTGAAGCTTTCTTT
cdr3_aa: CASRTQNTEAFF

v_call: TRBV14
clone_size: -
d_call: TRBD1
j_call: TRBJ2-3
cdr3_nt: TGTGCCAGCAGCCAGTTGGGGGACAGGGATACAGATACGCAGTATTTT
cdr3_aa: CASSQLGDRDTDTQYF

v_call: TRBV27
clone_size: -
d_call: TRBD2
j_call: TRBJ2-3
cdr3_nt: TGTGCCAGCAGTTCCTCGGGGGAGCGGGGGCCAGATACGCAGTATTTT
cdr3_aa: CASSSSGERGPDTQYF

v_call: TRBV7-2
clone_size: -
d_call: TRBD1
j_call: TRBJ1-1
cdr3_nt: TGTGCCAGCAGCCAATCAGGGGGCGGCACTGAAGCTTTCTTT
cdr3_aa: CASSQSGGGTEAFF

v_call: TRBV5-1
clone_size: -
d_call: TRBD1
j_call: TRBJ2-5
cdr3_nt: TGCGCCAGCAGCTTAGGGACAGGACCACGTGTGACCCAGTACTTC
cdr3_aa: CASSLGTGPRVTQYF

v_call: TRBV25-1
clone_size: few
d_call: -
j_call: TRBJ2-7
cdr3_nt: TGTGCCAGCAGTGAATCAGCAATTGGGCACGAGCAGTACTTC
cdr3_aa: CASSESAIGHEQYF

v_call: TRBV9
clone_size: -
d_call: -
j_call: TRBJ1-5
cdr3_nt: TGTGCCAGCAGCCCGGACGGGACGAGCAATCAGCCCCAGCATTTT
cdr3_aa: CASSPDGTSNQPQHF

v_call: TRBV29-1
clone_size: -
d_call: -
j_call: TRBJ2-2
cdr3_nt: TGCAGCGTTGTAGGGGCCACCGGGGAGCTGTTTTTT
cdr3_aa: CSVVGATGELFF

v_call: TRBV7-8
clone_size: -
d_call: TRBD1
j_call: TRBJ2-3
cdr3_nt: TGTGCCAGCAGCCCTAGGGACAGGGGTTTGGATACGCAGTATTTT
cdr3_aa: CASSPRDRGLDTQYF

v_call: TRBV7-2
clone_size: -
d_call: TRBD1
j_call: TRBJ2-7
cdr3_nt: TGTGCCAGCAGCTTAGGACAGGGGGGCTACGAGCAGTACTTC
cdr3_aa: CASSLGQGGYEQYF

v_call: TRBV7-8
clone_size: -
d_call: TRBD1
j_call: TRBJ1-2
cdr3_nt: TGTGCCAGCAGCAACCGACAGGGATCAGACTATGGCTACACCTTC
cdr3_aa: CASSNRQGSDYGYTF

v_call: TRBV20-1
clone_size: -
d_call: -
j_call: TRBJ2-2
cdr3_nt: TGCAGTGCTGGGCCGGGGGGGGAGCTGTTTTTT
cdr3_aa: CSAGPGGELFF

v_call: TRBV10-3
clone_size: -
d_call: -
j_call: TRBJ1-1
cdr3_nt: TGTGCCATTGGGGGGGAGACTGAAGCTTTCTTT
cdr3_aa: CAIGGETEAFF

v_call: TRBV13
clone_size: -
d_call: TRBD2
j_call: TRBJ2-1
cdr3_nt: TGTGCCAGCAGCTACGGACTAGCGGGGAAGGGTGAGCAGTTCTTC
cdr3_aa: CASSYGLAGKGEQFF

v_call: TRBV30
clone_size: -
d_call: TRBD2
j_call: TRBJ2-7
cdr3_nt: TGTGCCTGGACCACTAGCGGGAGACTGGGGGAGCAGTACTTC
cdr3_aa: CAWTTSGRLGEQYF

v_call: TRBV5-1
clone_size: -
d_call: TRBD1
j_call: TRBJ1-6
cdr3_nt: TGCGCCAGCAGCAAATCTGGACAGGGGTCCTTCGAGTCCCTCCACTTT
cdr3_aa: CASSKSGQGSFESLHF

v_call: TRBV7-2
clone_size: -
d_call: -
j_call: TRBJ2-5
cdr3_nt: TGTGCCAGCAGCAAACAGGGACTTAACCAAGAGACCCAGTACTTC
cdr3_aa: CASSKQGLNQETQYF

v_call: TRBV6-6
clone_size: many
d_call: -
j_call: TRBJ1-6
cdr3_nt: TGTGCCAGCACCAACAGGGCTTCTGATTCACCCCTCCACTTT
cdr3_aa: CASTNRASDSPLHF

v_call: TRBV4-1
clone_size: -
d_call: -
j_call: TRBJ2-7
cdr3_nt: TGCGCCAGCAGCCACCCCGCGGCAAAGACCTACGAGCAGTACTTC
cdr3_aa: CASSHPAAKTYEQYF

v_call: TRBV11-1
clone_size: -
d_call: -
j_call: TRBJ2-5
cdr3_nt: TGTGCCAGCAATAGGCAGTTTGGGGAGACCCAGTACTTC
cdr3_aa: CASNRQFGETQYF

v_call: TRBV7-9
clone_size: -
d_call: -
j_call: TRBJ1-2
cdr3_nt: TGTGCCAGCAGCTTAGGTGGGGATGGCTACACCTTC
cdr3_aa: CASSLGGDGYTF

v_call: TRBV6-5
clone_size: -
d_call: -
j_call: TRBJ2-1
cdr3_nt: TGTGCCAGCAATACGCCGGGACGGCACAATGAGCAGTTCTTC
cdr3_aa: CASNTPGRHNEQFF